Sequencing of this T cell receptor beta chain was carried out in a study of CD8+ T cells in alopecia areata. About the research overall: Those patients who were treated received oral tofacitinib, which was given at 5 to 10 mg twice daily for moderate-to-severe alopecia areata. Findings of the study overall: Many expanded lesional clones persisted in scalp and blood during tofacitinib.

After isolation, RNA underwent reverse transcription to generate cDNA as the sequencing template. Profiled with immunoSEQ multiplex PCR; TCRdb holds only in-frame clones, not every one. This table holds roughly 100,000 clones, under 70% found once. Treatment specified: oral pan-JAK inhibitor, 5-10 mg twice daily. It was from alopecia areata patients that lesional scalp punch biopsies and peripheral blood were collected. J gave up 6 bases and V 4 bases, and 9 bases lay outside the gene matches. The CDR3 spans 16 residues. From germline, CDR1 is MGHRA and CDR2 YSYEKL. This clone was detected only a few times. The antigen is undetermined.

The clonotype was recovered from a human donor with alopecia areata. The chain employs TRBV4-1 and TRBJ2-1; 10 nucleotides match TRBD2. This material consisted of CD8+ T cells sorted from blood, taken at week 4, from a patient treated with tofacitinib. The CDR3 loop is CASSPRKLAGSNEQFF. The CDR3 nucleotides are TGCGCCAGCAGCCCAAGAAAACTAGCGGGAAGCAATGAGCAGTTCTTC.